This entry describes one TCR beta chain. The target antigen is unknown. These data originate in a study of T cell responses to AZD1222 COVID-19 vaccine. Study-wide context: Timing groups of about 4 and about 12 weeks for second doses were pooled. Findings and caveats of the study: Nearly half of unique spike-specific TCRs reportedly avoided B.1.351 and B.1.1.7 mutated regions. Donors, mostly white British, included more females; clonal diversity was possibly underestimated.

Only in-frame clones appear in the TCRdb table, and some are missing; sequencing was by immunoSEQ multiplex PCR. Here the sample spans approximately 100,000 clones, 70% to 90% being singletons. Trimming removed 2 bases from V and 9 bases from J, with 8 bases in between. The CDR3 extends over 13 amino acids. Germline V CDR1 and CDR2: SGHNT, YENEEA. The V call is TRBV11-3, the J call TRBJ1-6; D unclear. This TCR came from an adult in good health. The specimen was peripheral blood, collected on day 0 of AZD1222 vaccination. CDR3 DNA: TGTGCCAGCAGCTTAAGGGATGGTTCACCCCTCCACTTT. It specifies CASSLRDGSPLHF.